This T cell receptor (beta chain) was found in a study of identifying expanded T cells in peripheral blood. During the collection period, no donor immune events like infections were recorded. A word on this clone: What it recognizes is unknown.

This CDR3 region has 13 residues. The germline CDR1 and CDR2 sequences are SGHTA and FQGNSA. V was clipped by 7 bases and J by 1 base, with 10 bases between them. Findings of the study overall: Clone count variance between roughly 2-week samples rose with total template count. Technical replicates showed about 1.2 changed clones; approximately 2 weeks about 16.4; four weeks 19.

This table comes from immunoSEQ multiplex PCR, and its TCRdb copy is limited to in-frame clones, with some not included. The data contain more than 85,000 clones, approximately 88% of them singletons. This chain joins TRBV7-2 and TRBJ1-1; D is unclear. The specimen was blood. The TCR comes from a person aged 18 to 70 in good health. The CDR3 loop is CASTDRQNTEAFF. The CDR3, as DNA: TGTGCCAGCACCGACCGCCAGAACACTGAAGCTTTCTTT.